The 20 T cell receptor beta chains below were found in one sample sequenced in a study of lymphopenia after photon versus proton radiotherapy. The repertoire was sequenced with immunoSEQ multiplex PCR; TCRdb's copy has only in-frame clones and lacks some. The repertoire holds approximately 170,000 clones, around 85% seen once, with approximately 4.8% in the top ten. The input for sequencing was peripheral blood, taken from a patient treated with photon-based radiotherapy. The origin of the receptors is a man aged 50 or older with gastric cancer.

The chain combines TRBV2 with TRBJ2-3; D assignment may be TRBD1 or TRBD2 (7 bases each). Between the trimmed V and J ends, which lost 6 bases and 6 bases, there was a span of 22 bases. The CDR3 length is 16 residues. Germline-derived CDR1 and CDR2 are SNHLY and FYNNEI. The CDR3: CASRRGRGLGLDTQYF. In DNA, the CDR3 is TGTGCCAGCAGGCGTGGGAGGGGGCTGGGTTTGGATACGCAGTATTTT.

The sample holds one count of this clone. The chain couples TRBV27 to TRBJ1-4, with D tentatively TRBD1 (5 bases). Trimming took off 3 bases at V and 0 bases at J, with 11 bases between the two ends. Germline-derived CDR1 and CDR2 are MNHEY and SMNVEV (reference sequence). The CDR3 has 16 amino acids. Written as DNA, the CDR3 is TGTGCCAGCAGTTTCGACGGGGCCGCAACTAATGAAAAACTGTTTTTT. Translated, it gives CASSFDGAATNEKLFF.

J is TRBJ2-3 and V is TRBV28; 8 nucleotides align to TRBD1. The CDR3 is 14 residues long. Per the germline V gene, CDR1 is MDHEN and CDR2 is SYDVKM. V was pared by 9 bases and J by 0 bases, with 5 bases of the junction left unmatched. The CDR3 sequence: CASARDRSTDTQYF. The CDR3 nucleotides are TGTGCCAGTGCCCGGGACAGGAGCACAGATACGCAGTATTTT.

This sequence joins TRBV6-5 and TRBJ1-2, with 7 nucleotides matching TRBD1. The CDR3 runs to 13 residues. Germline V gene sequence: CDR1 MNHEY, CDR2 SVGAGI. After removal of 2 bases from V and 8 bases from J, the junction contained 5 bases not matched to a gene. DNA of the CDR3: TGTGCCAGCAGTTACGCAGGGGGTGAGGGCTACACCTTC. Translating it yields CASSYAGGEGYTF.

The chain links TRBV6-1 to TRBJ1-2; D may be TRBD1 (6 bases). V gave up 0 bases and J gave up 5 bases, with 13 bases separating them. Germline V gene sequence: CDR1 MNHNS, CDR2 SASEGT. There are 15 residues in the CDR3. The CDR3 nucleotides are TGTGCCAGCAGTGAAGCGGGGATGGGGGCTTATGGCTACACCTTC. Its translation is CASSEAGMGAYGYTF.

This clone turned up a few times. This rearrangement joins TRBV19 to TRBJ1-4; D unclear. CDR1 and CDR2 (germline): LNHDA, SQIVND (reference sequence). Trimming left V 8 bases short and J 3 bases short, with 10 bases between. This CDR3 has 13 residues. As DNA, the CDR3 is TGTGCCAGTTGGGCCGCCGCTAATGAAAAACTGTTTTTT. This codes for CASWAAANEKLFF.

The chain has TRBV29-1 and TRBJ2-5, with D perhaps TRBD1 (5 bases). CDR3 length: 12 residues. V lost 4 bases, J lost 5 bases, and 11 bases lay in between. Germline loops: CDR1 SQVTM, CDR2 ANQGSEA. The CDR3: CSVVPGWETQYF. Here the CDR3 DNA reads TGCAGCGTTGTTCCAGGGTGGGAGACCCAGTACTTC.

The chain is built from TRBV19 and TRBJ1-5; D remains ambiguous. The CDR3 has 12 residues. V was pared by 10 bases and J by 11 bases, with 18 bases between. CDR1 and CDR2 (germline): LNHDA, SQIVND (reference sequence). DNA of the CDR3: TGTGCCACTTCTACAGCTCTCGGGGCCCAGCATTTT. The encoded protein is CATSTALGAQHF.

V usage is TRBV7-9 and J usage is TRBJ1-2; no reliable D call. This CDR3 spans 15 amino acids. In germline, CDR1 is SEHNR, CDR2 FQNEAQ (reference sequence). V dropped 2 bases and J dropped 0 bases, with 10 bases sitting between them. DNA of the CDR3: TGTGCCAGCAGCTTAAACCTACAAGCTAACTATGGCTACACCTTC. As protein: CASSLNLQANYGYTF.

The chain recombines TRBV6-4 with TRBJ2-3, with 7 bases identical to TRBD2. The CDR3 is made up of 16 amino acids. CDR1 is MRHNA, CDR2 SNTAGT, per germline. With 4 bases clipped from V and 2 bases from J, the junction kept 9 bases outside the gene matches. The CDR3 loop reads CASSATGTTPTDTQYF. For the CDR3, the DNA is TGTGCCAGCAGTGCCACCGGGACTACACCCACAGATACGCAGTATTTT.

This clone was recorded a few times. This chain joins TRBV12-5 and TRBJ2-7; 11 bases are a match to TRBD2. The CDR3 runs 15 residues. Germline V gives CDR1 LGHNT, CDR2 FRNRAP. The J segment lost 3 bases and the V segment lost 4 bases, leaving 5 bases of the junction unmatched. In DNA form, the CDR3 reads TGTGCTAGTGGTTCTGGGACTAGCGGAGGCTACGAGCAGTACTTC. This gives the protein CASGSGTSGGYEQYF. Drawing the rest from reference TRBV12-5 and TRBJ2-7, the complete variable domain is DARVTQTPRHKVTEMGQEVTMRCQPILGHNTVFWYRQTMMQGLELLAYFRNRAPLDDSGMPKDRFSAEMPDATLATLKIQPSEPRDSAVYFCASGSGTSGGYEQYFGPGTRLTVT.

The rearrangement uses TRBV10-2 and TRBJ2-3; D perhaps matches TRBD2 (6 bases). The CDR3 sequence is 14 residues long. Germline V lookup: CDR1 WSHSY, CDR2 SAAADI. The V end lost 8 bases, the J end lost 6 bases, and 18 bases lay between the germline ends. The CDR3 here is CASFDGGPRDTQYF. The CDR3, as DNA: TGCGCCAGCTTTGACGGGGGTCCCAGGGATACGCAGTATTTT.

This clone was detected only once. This chain connects TRBV29-1 to TRBJ2-5; 10 nucleotides align to TRBD2. There are 16 residues in the CDR3. The germline V gene encodes CDR1 SQVTM and CDR2 ANQGSEA. The V gene end was trimmed by 3 bases and the J gene end by 5 bases; junction bases not matched to a gene: 12. The CDR3 DNA reads as TGCAGCGTTGATAGATCAGGACTAGCGGTCGGGGAGACCCAGTACTTC. As protein: CSVDRSGLAVGETQYF.

CDR3 DNA: TGTGCCAGCTCACCAGGGGTTGCGTATGAGCAGTTCTTC. It specifies CASSPGVAYEQFF. This chain connects TRBV18 to TRBJ2-1; D not certain. CDR1 KGHSH and CDR2 LQKENI come from the germline V gene. Trimming took 2 bases from V and 8 from J, leaving 10 bases between them. This CDR3 has 13 residues.

In this sample, this clone turned up a few times. DNA of the CDR3: TGTGCCAGTAGTTCCCAGGTAGGAGCTTTCTTT. Its translation is CASSSQVGAFF. The V call is TRBV19, the J call TRBJ1-1; D not resolved. There are 11 residues in the CDR3. V lost 5 bases and J lost 10, with 11 bases in between. Germline V gives CDR1 LNHDA, CDR2 SQIVND (reference sequence).

The V call is TRBV6-1, the J call TRBJ2-5, with TRBD1 matching 7 bases. Germline CDR1 MNHNS, CDR2 SASEGT. V was pared by 8 bases and J by 5 bases, with 8 bases of the junction left unmatched. The CDR3 loop spans 13 amino acids. This CDR3 is CASDRDPRETQYF. The CDR3 nucleotides read TGTGCCAGCGACAGGGATCCGAGGGAGACCCAGTACTTC.

The V gene is TRBV6-5, the J gene TRBJ2-7; TRBD1 matches 7 bases. There are 15 residues in the CDR3. Trimming took 5 bases from V and 2 from J; bases not matched to a gene: 9. In germline, CDR1 is MNHEY, CDR2 SVGAGI. The CDR3 spells CASSPRTGITYEQYF. Here the CDR3 DNA reads TGTGCCAGCAGTCCCCGGACAGGAATTACCTACGAGCAGTACTTC.

The chain uses TRBV6-6 and TRBJ1-3, with D possibly matching TRBD1 (6 bases). The CDR3 contains 16 residues. V shed 5 bases and J shed 0 bases, with 14 bases lying between them. The germline gives CDR1 MNHNY, CDR2 SVGAGI (reference sequence). CDR3 amino acids: CASSKTDSVSGNTIYF. DNA of the CDR3: TGTGCCAGCAGTAAGACGGACAGCGTCTCTGGAAACACCATATATTTT.

The chain couples TRBV5-5 to TRBJ1-1; weak D call: TRBD1 (5 bases). The CDR3 runs 15 residues. Germline V CDR1 and CDR2: SGHKS, YYEKEE (reference sequence). V shed 0 bases and J shed 5 bases, with 14 bases lying between them. CDR3 residues: CASSLVGGAATEAFF. CDR3 in DNA: TGTGCCAGCAGCTTGGTGGGTGGGGCAGCTACTGAAGCTTTCTTT.

The rearrangement joins TRBV7-2 to TRBJ1-4; a weak D match, TRBD1 (6 bases). V was cut by 5 bases and J by 7 bases, with 17 bases left in between. Germline V gene data show CDR1 as SGHTA and CDR2 as FQGNSA. There are 15 residues in the CDR3. The CDR3 loop reads CASSTNREPIEKLFF. The CDR3 bases are TGTGCCAGCAGCACAAACAGGGAGCCCATTGAAAAACTGTTTTTT.